This TCR beta chain originates from a study of T cell repertoires in aging, cancer and after chemotherapy. Broader study findings: Lymphoid organ infiltration in hematological cancer patients may impair thymic emigration or peripheral T cell expansion. Healthy donors lost TCR diversity with age mainly through richness, cancer patients through richness and evenness. No conclusions about immunological memory after chemotherapy can be drawn from the repertoire data.

The template was genomic DNA from peripheral blood, not RNA. A mixed TRB-A/B primer pool amplified rearranged TRB by multiplex touch-down PCR. One entry per CDR3 protein results from TCRdb running MiXCR on the multiplex PCR reads. This sample has roughly 6,200 distinct CDR3 sequences; about 30% occur once, and the top ten carry 8%. This clonotype is medium-sized (0.01 to 0.1%) within its sample. Its antigen is not identified. Germline loops: CDR1 LNHDA, CDR2 SQIVND (reference sequence). Deletions cut 3 bases from V and 5 bases from J, with 8 bases between. The CDR3 extends over 12 amino acids. Sample: blood. This chain links TRBV19 with TRBJ2-7; D gene unclear. The source of this sequence is a human donor with a blood cancer. CDR3 DNA: TGTGCCAGTAGTATGTGGGGTAACGAGCAGTACTTC. It specifies CASSMWGNEQYF.